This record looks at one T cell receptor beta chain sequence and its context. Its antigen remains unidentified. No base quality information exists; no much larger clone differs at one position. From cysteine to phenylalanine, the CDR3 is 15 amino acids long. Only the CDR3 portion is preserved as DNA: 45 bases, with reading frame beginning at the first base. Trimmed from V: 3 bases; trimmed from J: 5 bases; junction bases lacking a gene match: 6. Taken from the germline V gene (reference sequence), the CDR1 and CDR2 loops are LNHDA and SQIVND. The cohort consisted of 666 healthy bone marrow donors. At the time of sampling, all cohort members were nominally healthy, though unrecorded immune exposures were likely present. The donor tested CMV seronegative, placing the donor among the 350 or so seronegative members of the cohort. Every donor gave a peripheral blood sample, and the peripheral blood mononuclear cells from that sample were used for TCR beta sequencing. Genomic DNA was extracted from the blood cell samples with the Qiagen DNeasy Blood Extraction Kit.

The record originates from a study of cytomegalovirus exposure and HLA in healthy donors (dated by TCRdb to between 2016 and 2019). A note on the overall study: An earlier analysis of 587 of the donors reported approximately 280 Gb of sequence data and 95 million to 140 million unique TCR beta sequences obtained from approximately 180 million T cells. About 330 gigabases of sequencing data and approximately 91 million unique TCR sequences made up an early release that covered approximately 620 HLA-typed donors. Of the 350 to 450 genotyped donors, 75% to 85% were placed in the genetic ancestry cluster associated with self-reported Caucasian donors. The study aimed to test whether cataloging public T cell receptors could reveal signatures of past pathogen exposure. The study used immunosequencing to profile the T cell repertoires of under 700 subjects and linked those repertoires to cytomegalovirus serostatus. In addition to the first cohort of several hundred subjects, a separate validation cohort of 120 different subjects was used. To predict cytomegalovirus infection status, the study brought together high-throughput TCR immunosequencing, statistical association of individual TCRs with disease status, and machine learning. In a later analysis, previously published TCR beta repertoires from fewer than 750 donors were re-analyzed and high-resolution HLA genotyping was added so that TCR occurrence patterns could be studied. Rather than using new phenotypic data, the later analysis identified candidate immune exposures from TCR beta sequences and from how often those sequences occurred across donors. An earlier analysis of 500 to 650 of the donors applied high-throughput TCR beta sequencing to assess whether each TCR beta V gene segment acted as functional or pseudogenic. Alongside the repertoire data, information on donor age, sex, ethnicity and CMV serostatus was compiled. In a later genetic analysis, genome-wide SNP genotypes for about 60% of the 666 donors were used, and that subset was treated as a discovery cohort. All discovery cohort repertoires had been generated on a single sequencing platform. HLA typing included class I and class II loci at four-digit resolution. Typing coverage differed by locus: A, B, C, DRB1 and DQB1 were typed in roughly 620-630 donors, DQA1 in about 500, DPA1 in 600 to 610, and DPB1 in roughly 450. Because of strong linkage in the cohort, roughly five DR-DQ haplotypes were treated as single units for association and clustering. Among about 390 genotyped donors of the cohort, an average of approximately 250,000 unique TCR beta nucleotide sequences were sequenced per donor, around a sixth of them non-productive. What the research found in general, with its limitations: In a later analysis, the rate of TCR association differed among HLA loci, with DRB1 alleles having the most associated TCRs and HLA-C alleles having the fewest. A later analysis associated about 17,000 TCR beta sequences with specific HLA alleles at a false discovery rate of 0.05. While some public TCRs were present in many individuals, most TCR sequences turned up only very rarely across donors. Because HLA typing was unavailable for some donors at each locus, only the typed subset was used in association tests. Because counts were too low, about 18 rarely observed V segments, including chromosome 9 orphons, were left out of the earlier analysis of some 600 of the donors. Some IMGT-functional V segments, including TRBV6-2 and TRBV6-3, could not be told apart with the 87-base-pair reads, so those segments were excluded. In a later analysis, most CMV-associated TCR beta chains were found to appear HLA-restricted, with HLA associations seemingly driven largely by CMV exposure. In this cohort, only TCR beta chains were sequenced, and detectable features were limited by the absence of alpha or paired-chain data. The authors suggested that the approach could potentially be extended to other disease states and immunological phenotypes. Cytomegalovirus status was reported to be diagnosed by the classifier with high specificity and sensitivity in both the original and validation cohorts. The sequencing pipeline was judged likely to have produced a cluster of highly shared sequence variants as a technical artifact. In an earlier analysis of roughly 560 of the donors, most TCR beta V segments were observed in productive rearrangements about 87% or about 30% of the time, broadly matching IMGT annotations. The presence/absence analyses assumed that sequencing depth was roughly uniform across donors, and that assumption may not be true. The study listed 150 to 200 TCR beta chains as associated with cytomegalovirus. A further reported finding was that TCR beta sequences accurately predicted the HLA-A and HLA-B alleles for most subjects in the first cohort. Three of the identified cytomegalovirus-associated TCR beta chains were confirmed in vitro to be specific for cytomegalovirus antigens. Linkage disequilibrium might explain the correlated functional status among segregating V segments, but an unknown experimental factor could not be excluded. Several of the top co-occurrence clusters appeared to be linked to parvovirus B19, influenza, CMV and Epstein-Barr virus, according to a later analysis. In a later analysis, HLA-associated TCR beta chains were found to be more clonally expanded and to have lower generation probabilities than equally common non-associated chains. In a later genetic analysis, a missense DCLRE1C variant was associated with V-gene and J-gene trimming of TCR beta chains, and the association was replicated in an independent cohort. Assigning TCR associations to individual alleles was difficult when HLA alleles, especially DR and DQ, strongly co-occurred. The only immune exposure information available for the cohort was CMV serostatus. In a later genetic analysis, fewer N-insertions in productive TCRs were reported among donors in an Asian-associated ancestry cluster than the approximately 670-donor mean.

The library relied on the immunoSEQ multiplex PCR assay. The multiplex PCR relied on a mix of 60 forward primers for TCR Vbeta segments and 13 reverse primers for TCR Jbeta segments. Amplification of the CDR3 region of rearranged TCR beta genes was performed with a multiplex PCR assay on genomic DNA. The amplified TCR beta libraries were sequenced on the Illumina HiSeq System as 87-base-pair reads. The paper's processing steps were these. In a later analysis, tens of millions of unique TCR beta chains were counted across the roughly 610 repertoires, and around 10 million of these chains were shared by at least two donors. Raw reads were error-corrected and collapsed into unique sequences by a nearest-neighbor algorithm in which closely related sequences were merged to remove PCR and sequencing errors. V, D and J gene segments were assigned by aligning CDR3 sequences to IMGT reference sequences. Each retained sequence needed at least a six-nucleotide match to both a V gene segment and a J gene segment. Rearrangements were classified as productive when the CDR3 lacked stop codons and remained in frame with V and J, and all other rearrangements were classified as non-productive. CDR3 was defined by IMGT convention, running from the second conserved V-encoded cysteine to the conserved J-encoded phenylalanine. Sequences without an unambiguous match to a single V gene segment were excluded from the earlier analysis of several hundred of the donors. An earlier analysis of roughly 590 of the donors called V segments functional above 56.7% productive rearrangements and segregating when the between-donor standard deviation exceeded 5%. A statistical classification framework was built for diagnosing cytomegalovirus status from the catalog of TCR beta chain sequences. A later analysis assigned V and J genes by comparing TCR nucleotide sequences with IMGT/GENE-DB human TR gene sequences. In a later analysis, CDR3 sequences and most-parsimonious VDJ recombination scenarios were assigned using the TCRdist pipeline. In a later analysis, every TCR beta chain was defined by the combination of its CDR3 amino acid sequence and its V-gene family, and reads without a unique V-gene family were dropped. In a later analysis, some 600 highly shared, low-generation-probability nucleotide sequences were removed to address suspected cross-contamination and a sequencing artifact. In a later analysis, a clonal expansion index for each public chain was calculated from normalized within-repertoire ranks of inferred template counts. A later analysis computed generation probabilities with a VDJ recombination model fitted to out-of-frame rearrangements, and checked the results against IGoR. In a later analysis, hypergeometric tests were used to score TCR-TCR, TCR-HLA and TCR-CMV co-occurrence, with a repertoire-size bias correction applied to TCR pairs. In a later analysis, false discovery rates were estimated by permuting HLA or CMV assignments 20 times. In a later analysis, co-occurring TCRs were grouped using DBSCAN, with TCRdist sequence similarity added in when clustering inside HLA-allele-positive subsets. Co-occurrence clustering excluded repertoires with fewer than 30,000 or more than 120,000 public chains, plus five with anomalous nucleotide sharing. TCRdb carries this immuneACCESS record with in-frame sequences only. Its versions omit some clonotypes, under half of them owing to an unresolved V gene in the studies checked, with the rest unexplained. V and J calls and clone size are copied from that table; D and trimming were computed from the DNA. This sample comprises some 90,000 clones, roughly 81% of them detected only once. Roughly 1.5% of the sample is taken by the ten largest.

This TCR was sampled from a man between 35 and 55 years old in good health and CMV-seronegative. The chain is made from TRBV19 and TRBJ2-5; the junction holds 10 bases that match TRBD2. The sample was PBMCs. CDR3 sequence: CASSIGAGGRETQYF. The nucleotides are TGTGCCAGTAGTATTGGAGCGGGGGGGCGTGAGACCCAGTACTTC. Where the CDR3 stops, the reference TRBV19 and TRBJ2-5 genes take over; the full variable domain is DGGITQSPKYLFRKEGQNVTLSCEQNLNHDAMYWYRQDPGQGLRLIYYSQIVNDFQKGDIAEGYSVSREKKESFPLTVTSAQKNPTAFYLCASSIGAGGRETQYFGPGTRLLVL.